This TCR beta chain originates from a study of blood T cell repertoires in COVID-19 (dated by TCRdb to the early 2020s). In terms of the full investigation: Samples from collaborators originated in the United States, Italy and Spain and spanned both the acute and convalescent phases of COVID-19. Deeply sampled blood TCRbeta repertoires from subjects exposed to, actively infected with, or recovered from COVID-19 were included in the dataset. HLA class I and class II types, where available, came from metadata supplied by the sample provider rather than from assay-based typing. The material from the prospective study consisted of cDNA or gDNA derived from T cells, B-cell-depleted T cells, or PBMCs. The repertoires were released in a freely available public database meant as a resource for research on the immune response to SARS-CoV-2. Samples came from the ongoing ImmuneRACE study (first 160 participants) plus 1,254 subjects from 6 global collaborators. A de-identified subject ID, COVID-19 status, age in years and sex were almost always included in the sample metadata.

Whole blood was collected in K2EDTA tubes by collaborating institutions according to the institutions' own protocols. For TCRbeta analysis, collaborators shipped samples as frozen whole blood, isolated PBMCs, or DNA extracted from either of those sample types. Study-wide findings and limitations: The quantity of clinical and demographic metadata differed by source and by participant and was supplied without curation.

The immunoSEQ Assay, a bias-controlled multiplex PCR, was used to amplify TCRbeta CDR3 regions from genomic DNA. The authors processed their data as follows. Nucleated cell counts per sample were estimated from amplification of reference gene primers within the assay. Sequence reads were collapsed and filtered to measure the absolute abundance of every unique TCRbeta CDR3 rearrangement. For each sample, productive Simpson clonality was calculated by taking the square root of Simpson's diversity index across productive rearrangements. Held by TCRdb, this immuneACCESS table contains in-frame sequences only and omits some clones. Under half of the omission traces to an unresolved V gene where checked; the cause of the rest is unknown. For V, J and clone size, that table is used; D and trimming come from the DNA. Present in this sample are fewer than 95,000 clones, over 75% of which were seen just once. Of the sample, about 0.83% is held by the ten largest clones.

V and J are trimmed by 3 bases and 5 bases, and the gene matches miss 5 bases of the junction. CDR1 is given as SGHRS and CDR2 as YFSETQ, both from the germline V gene. Inclusive of the bounding cysteine and phenylalanine, the CDR3 is 16 residues long. The kept DNA is CDR3 alone, 48 bases in frame from the first base. In regard to this clone: Its antigen is not yet known. Qualities for individual bases were not recorded, and no much larger clone is one base off.

Input material: peripheral blood. The rearrangement combines TRBV5-1 with TRBJ2-5; 15 middle bases align to TRBD2. The sequence was collected from a woman aged 80 or over with acute or convalescent COVID-19. The DNA sequence follows: TGCGCCAGCAGCTCGAGGACTAGCGGGAGGGGGGAGACCCAGTACTTC. It specifies CASSSRTSGRGETQYF.